These 21 T cell receptor beta chains share one sample of origin, sequenced in a study of vaccination effects on CD4 cells after COVID-19. Sequencing was preceded by expansion of antigen-specific CD4+ T cells with viral peptide pools in the ViraFEST assay. CD4+ T cell isolation took place after about 11 days of culture. The person was diagnosed with PCR-confirmed SARS-CoV-2 infection between March and December 2020. Clones were read by immunoSEQ multiplex PCR, and TCRdb kept only the in-frame ones, dropping some. The table includes roughly 26,000 clones, more than 75% detected once. Their antigen targets remain unknown. Sequenced material: CD4+ T cells from PBMCs cultured with HCoV-NL63 spike peptides, taken before COVID-19 vaccination. The receptors were sampled from a human donor who had a prior SARS-CoV-2 infection.

Regarding this clone: Other DNA sequences in this sample translate to the same CDR3. DNA for the CDR3: TGCGCCAGCAGCTTGGGAGGTGATCAGCCCCAGCATTTT. Encoded protein: CASSLGGDQPQHF. The J gene is TRBJ1-5, the V gene TRBV5-1; D is unresolved. CDR3 size: 13 residues. Trimming removed 0 bases at V and 5 bases at J, with 6 bases between. CDR1 is SGHRS, CDR2 YFSETQ, per germline.

This chain connects TRBV12-3 or TRBV12-4 to TRBJ1-2; 7 bases are a match to TRBD1. This CDR3 contains 13 residues. Trimming at V came to 6 bases and at J to 8 bases, leaving 9 bases not matched to a gene. The CDR3 sequence is CASRETGSLGYTF. CDR3 DNA: TGTGCCAGCAGGGAGACAGGGAGCCTCGGCTACACCTTC.

The chain is built from TRBV27 and TRBJ2-5; possibly TRBD1 for D (5 bases). V shed 5 bases and J shed 5 bases, with 15 bases lying between them. This CDR3 is 14 amino acids long. Germline values: CDR1 MNHEY, CDR2 SMNVEV (reference sequence). The CDR3 protein is CASSQRSGPETQYF. As DNA, the CDR3 is TGTGCCAGCAGTCAACGCTCAGGGCCGGAGACCCAGTACTTC.

CDR3 sequence: CATSDRSGEQLNNEQFF. For the CDR3, the DNA is TGTGCCACCAGTGATCGGTCTGGTGAACAGTTAAACAATGAGCAGTTCTTC. This rearrangement joins TRBV24-1 to TRBJ2-1; no clear D gene. Trimming left V 3 bases short and J 5 bases short, with 19 bases between. CDR3 size: 17 residues. The germline CDR1 and CDR2 sequences are KGHDR and SFDVKD.

This chain joins TRBV7-9 and TRBJ2-2; D may be TRBD1 (6 bases). Trimming took off 8 bases at V and 2 bases at J, with 15 bases between the two ends. CDR3 length: 15 amino acids. Per germline, CDR1 SEHNR and CDR2 FQNEAQ (reference sequence). The CDR3 bases are TGTGCCAGCTCTCACAGGGCAGATAACACCGGGGAGCTGTTTTTT. Translating gives CASSHRADNTGELFF. Full variable domain (outside the CDR3, taken from reference TRBV7-9 and TRBJ2-2): DTGVSQNPRHKITKRGQNVTFRCDPISEHNRLYWYRQTLGQGPEFLTYFQNEAQLEKSRLLSDRFSAERPKGSFSTLEIQRTEQGDSAMYLCASSHRADNTGELFFGEGSRLTVL.

The chain combines TRBV12-3 or TRBV12-4 with TRBJ1-2; a possible D gene is TRBD1 (6 bases). The CDR3 runs 13 residues. The ends were cut back, 4 bases at V and 4 bases at J, with 10 bases in the middle. The CDR3 DNA reads TGTGCCAGCAGTTCGGGGGGGCCCTATGGCTACACCTTC. Protein product: CASSSGGPYGYTF.

J is TRBJ2-3 and V is TRBV4-2; tentative D call: TRBD2 (7 bases). The germline V gene has CDR1 LGHNA and CDR2 YNFKEQ. The CDR3 is 17 residues long. The V end lost 2 bases, the J end lost 4 bases, and 19 bases lay between the germline ends. CDR3 bases: TGTGCCAGCAGCCAAAGTTTGTCGGGGGGCGGAGCAGATACGCAGTATTTT. This sequence encodes CASSQSLSGGGADTQYF.

The chain carries TRBV7-2 and TRBJ1-2, with D uncertain. In germline, CDR1 is SGHTA, CDR2 FQGNSA. Trimming stripped 5 bases from V and 4 bases from J, with 20 bases between. The CDR3 has 16 residues. Here the CDR3 reads CASSPDRVREVYGYTF. CDR3 DNA sequence: TGTGCCAGCAGCCCCGACCGTGTTCGGGAGGTCTATGGCTACACCTTC.

The chain employs TRBV7-3 and TRBJ1-3; D remains unclear. Germline CDR1 and CDR2: SGHTA and FQGTGA. The CDR3 spans 16 residues. Trimming removed 1 base from V and 0 bases from J, with 10 bases in between. The CDR3 loop is CASSLNTQLSGNTIYF. For the CDR3, the DNA is TGTGCCAGCAGCTTAAATACCCAACTCTCTGGAAACACCATATATTTT.

V and J are TRBV5-1 and TRBJ1-2; possible D gene TRBD1, 5 bases. The CDR3 has 15 residues. Per the germline V gene, CDR1 is SGHRS and CDR2 is YFSETQ. The V end lost 1 base, the J end lost 5 bases, and 15 bases lay between the germline ends. The CDR3 nucleotides read TGCGCCAGCAGCTTGAATGGGGGTTCGGGGTATGGCTACACCTTC. Translation gives CASSLNGGSGYGYTF.

The J gene is TRBJ1-6, the V gene TRBV5-1, with TRBD1 matching over 9 bases. Germline assignment: CDR1 SGHRS and CDR2 YFSETQ. CDR3 length: 15 amino acids. V lost 0 bases to trimming and J lost 8 bases; unmatched junction nucleotides: 3. The CDR3 is CASSLGTGGDSPLHF. The CDR3 bases are TGCGCCAGCAGCTTGGGAACAGGGGGCGATTCACCCCTCCACTTT.

The chain carries TRBV2 and TRBJ1-2; D remains unclear. CDR1 and CDR2 from the germline V gene are SNHLY and FYNNEI. The CDR3 runs 14 residues. The V end lost 4 bases, the J end lost 5 bases, and 14 bases lay between the germline ends. The CDR3 DNA sequence: TGTGCCAGCAGTGTGGACCTCGGCCGTTATGGCTACACCTTC. It encodes CASSVDLGRYGYTF. Filled out from reference TRBV2 and TRBJ1-2, the complete variable domain reads EPEVTQTPSHQVTQMGQEVILRCVPISNHLYFYWYRQILGQKVEFLVSFYNNEISEKSEIFDDQFSVERPDGSNFTLKIRSTKLEDSAMYFCASSVDLGRYGYTFGSGTRLTVV.

V gene TRBV18 combines with J gene TRBJ1-3; possibly TRBD1 for D (6 bases). The V gene lost 3 bases and the J gene lost 4 bases, with 16 bases spanning the gap. This CDR3 has 16 residues. Per germline, CDR1 KGHSH and CDR2 LQKENI. This chain's CDR3 is CASSPSFRTEGNTIYF. DNA of the CDR3: TGTGCCAGCTCACCCAGCTTTCGGACAGAGGGAAACACCATATATTTT.

This chain links TRBV7-9 with TRBJ1-5, with no clear D. The germline gives CDR1 SEHNR, CDR2 FQNEAQ (reference sequence). Trimming stripped 3 bases from V and 5 bases from J, with 8 bases between. The CDR3 contains 13 residues. The CDR3 loop is CASSLGEYQPQHF. The CDR3 region has the DNA TGTGCCAGCAGCTTGGGAGAGTATCAGCCCCAGCATTTT.

The V call is TRBV27, the J call TRBJ1-2; 8 bases match TRBD1. Per the germline V gene, CDR1 is MNHEY and CDR2 is SMNVEV (reference sequence). With V trimmed by 4 bases and J by 5 bases, 6 bases remained unmatched. CDR3 size: 14 residues. CDR3 residues: CASSSQRTGYGYTF. The CDR3 DNA is TGTGCCAGCAGTTCCCAAAGGACAGGGTATGGCTACACCTTC.

The chain links TRBV19 to TRBJ1-5, with 10 bases identical to TRBD1. The CDR3 has 15 residues. V gave up 7 bases and J gave up 7 bases; unmatched junction bases: 10. Germline V lookup: CDR1 LNHDA, CDR2 SQIVND (reference sequence). The CDR3 coding sequence is TGTGCCAGTATCTCGGGACAGGGGACGTTGCAGCCCCAGCATTTT. It translates to CASISGQGTLQPQHF.

The V and J genes are TRBV14 and TRBJ2-2; 8 bases are shared with TRBD2. V was clipped by 6 bases and J by 4 bases; unmatched bases: 4. The CDR3 extends over 14 amino acids. In germline, CDR1 is SGHDN, CDR2 FVKESK. CDR3 coding DNA: TGTGCCAGCAGAGCGGGAGTCGGCACCGGGGAGCTGTTTTTT. Its protein is CASRAGVGTGELFF. Full variable domain (outside the CDR3, taken from reference TRBV14 and TRBJ2-2): EAGVTQFPSHSVIEKGQTVTLRCDPISGHDNLYWYRRVMGKEIKFLLHFVKESKQDESGMPNNRFLAERTGGTYSTLKVQPAELEDSGVYFCASRAGVGTGELFFGEGSRLTVL.

This rearrangement joins TRBV6-5 to TRBJ1-2, with D possibly being TRBD1 (5 bases). Trimming cost V 2 bases and J 6 bases, with 13 bases left between them. Germline assignment: CDR1 MNHEY and CDR2 SVGAGI. This CDR3 spans 14 amino acids. The CDR3: CASSYHSRENGYTF. The DNA for the CDR3 is TGTGCCAGCAGTTACCACTCCAGGGAAAATGGCTACACCTTC.

The chain recombines TRBV14 with TRBJ2-7, with D unresolved. In germline, CDR1 is SGHDN, CDR2 FVKESK. The V end lost 4 bases, the J end lost 11 bases, and 15 bases lay between the germline ends. The length of the CDR3 is 12 residues. The CDR3 protein is CASSPKGSRKYF. CDR3 sequence (DNA): TGTGCCAGCAGCCCCAAAGGTTCTAGGAAGTACTTC.

The chain employs TRBV5-8 and TRBJ1-1; D is perhaps TRBD1 (5 bases). The CDR3 contains 14 residues. Trimming cost V 2 bases and J 3 bases, with 11 bases left between them. Germline V gene lookup returns CDR1 SGHTS and CDR2 YDEGEE. This CDR3 reads CASSFGGSDTEAFF. Written as DNA, the CDR3 is TGTGCCAGCAGCTTTGGGGGGTCGGACACTGAAGCTTTCTTT.

The rearrangement uses TRBV6-1 and TRBJ2-7; possibly TRBD2 for D (6 bases). V lost 2 bases and J lost 2, with 16 bases in between. Germline assignment: CDR1 MNHNS and CDR2 SASEGT. The CDR3 is 16 residues long. CDR3 in amino acids: CASSELGGFSTYEQYF. The CDR3 nucleotides are TGTGCCAGCAGTGAACTCGGGGGATTTAGCACCTACGAGCAGTACTTC.